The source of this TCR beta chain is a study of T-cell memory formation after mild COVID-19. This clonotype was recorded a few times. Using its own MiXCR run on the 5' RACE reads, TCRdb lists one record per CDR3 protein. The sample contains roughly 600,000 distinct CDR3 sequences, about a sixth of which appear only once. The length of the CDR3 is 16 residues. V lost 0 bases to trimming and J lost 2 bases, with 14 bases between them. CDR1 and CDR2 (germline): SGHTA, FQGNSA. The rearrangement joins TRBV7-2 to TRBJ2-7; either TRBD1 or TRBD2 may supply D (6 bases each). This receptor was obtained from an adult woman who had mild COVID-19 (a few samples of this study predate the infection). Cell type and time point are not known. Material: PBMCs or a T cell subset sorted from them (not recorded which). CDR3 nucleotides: TGTGCCAGCAGCTTAGCGGGCGGGACACTAACCTACGAGCAGTACTTC. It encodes CASSLAGGTLTYEQYF.